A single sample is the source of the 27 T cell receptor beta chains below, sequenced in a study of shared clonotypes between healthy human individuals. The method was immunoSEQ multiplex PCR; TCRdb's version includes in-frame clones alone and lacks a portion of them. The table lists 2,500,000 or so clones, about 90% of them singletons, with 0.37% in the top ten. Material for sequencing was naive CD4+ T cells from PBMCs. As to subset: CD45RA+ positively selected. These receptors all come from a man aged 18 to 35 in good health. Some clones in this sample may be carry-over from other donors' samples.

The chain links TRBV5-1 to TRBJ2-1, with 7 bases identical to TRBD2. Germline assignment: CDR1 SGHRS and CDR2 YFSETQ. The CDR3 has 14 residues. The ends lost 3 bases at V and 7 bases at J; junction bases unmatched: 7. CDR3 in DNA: TGCGCCAGCAGCTGGGGGACTACCCCGAATGAGCAGTTCTTC. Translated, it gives CASSWGTTPNEQFF. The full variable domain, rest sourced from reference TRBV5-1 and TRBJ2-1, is KAGVTQTPRYLIKTRGQQVTLSCSPISGHRSVSWYQQTPGQGLQFLFEYFSETQRNKGNFPGRFSGRQFSNSRSEMNVSTLELGDSALYLCASSWGTTPNEQFFGPGTRLTVL.

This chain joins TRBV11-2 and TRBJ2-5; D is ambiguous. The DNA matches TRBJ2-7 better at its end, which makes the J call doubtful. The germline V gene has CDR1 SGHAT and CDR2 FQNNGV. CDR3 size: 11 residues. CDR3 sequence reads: CASSLVYEQYF. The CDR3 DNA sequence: TGTGCCAGCAGCTTAGTGTACGAGCAGTACTTC.

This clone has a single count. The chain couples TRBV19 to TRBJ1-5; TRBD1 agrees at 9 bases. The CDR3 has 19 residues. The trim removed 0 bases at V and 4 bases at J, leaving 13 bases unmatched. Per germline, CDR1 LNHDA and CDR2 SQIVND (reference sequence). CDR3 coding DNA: TGTGCCAGTAGTATAGATCTTAGGTTTGGGGACAGGGAGAATCAGCCCCAGCATTTT. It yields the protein CASSIDLRFGDRENQPQHF. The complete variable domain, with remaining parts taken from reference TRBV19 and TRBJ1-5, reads DGGITQSPKYLFRKEGQNVTLSCEQNLNHDAMYWYRQDPGQGLRLIYYSQIVNDFQKGDIAEGYSVSREKKESFPLTVTSAQKNPTAFYLCASSIDLRFGDRENQPQHFGDGTRLSIL.

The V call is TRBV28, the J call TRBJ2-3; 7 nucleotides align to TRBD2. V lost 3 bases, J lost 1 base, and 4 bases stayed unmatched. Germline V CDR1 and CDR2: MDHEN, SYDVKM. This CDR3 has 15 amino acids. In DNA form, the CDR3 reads TGTGCCAGCAGTTTCGGGGGGAGCCGCACAGATACGCAGTATTTT. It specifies CASSFGGSRTDTQYF.

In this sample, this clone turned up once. The chain's CDR3 is CASRGLAGDQSSYNEQFF. The CDR3 DNA is TGTGCCAGCAGGGGACTAGCGGGAGATCAAAGCTCCTACAATGAGCAGTTCTTC. This chain links TRBV25-1 with TRBJ2-1, with 14 bases aligning to TRBD2. Germline-derived CDR1 and CDR2 are MGHDK and SYGVNS. With V trimmed by 6 bases and J by 0 bases, 7 bases remained unmatched. This CDR3 comprises 18 residues.

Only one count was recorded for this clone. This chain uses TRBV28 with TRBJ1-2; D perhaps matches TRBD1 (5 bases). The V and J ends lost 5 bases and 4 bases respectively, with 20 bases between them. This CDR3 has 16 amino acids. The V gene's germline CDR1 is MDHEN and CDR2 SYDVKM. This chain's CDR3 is CASSPLTGATAYGYTF. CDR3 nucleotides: TGTGCCAGCAGTCCCCTCACCGGGGCGACCGCCTATGGCTACACCTTC.

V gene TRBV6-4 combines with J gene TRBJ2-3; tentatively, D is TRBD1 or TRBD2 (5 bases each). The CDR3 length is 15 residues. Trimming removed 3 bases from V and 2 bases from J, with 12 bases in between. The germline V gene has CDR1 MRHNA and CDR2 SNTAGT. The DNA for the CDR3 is TGTGCCAGCAGTGAGATCGGGACCTCCACAGATACGCAGTATTTT. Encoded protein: CASSEIGTSTDTQYF.

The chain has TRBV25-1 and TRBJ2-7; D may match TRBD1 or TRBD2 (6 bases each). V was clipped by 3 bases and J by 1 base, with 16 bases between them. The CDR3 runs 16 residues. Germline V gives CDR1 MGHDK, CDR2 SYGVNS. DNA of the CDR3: TGTGCCAGCAGTGAGGGGGGCCAGCGGGCGTCCTACGAGCAGTACTTC. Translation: CASSEGGQRASYEQYF.

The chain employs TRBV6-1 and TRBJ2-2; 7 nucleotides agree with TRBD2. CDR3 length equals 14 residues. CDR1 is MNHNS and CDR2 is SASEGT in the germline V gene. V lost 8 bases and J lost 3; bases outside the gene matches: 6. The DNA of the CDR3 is TGTGCCAGCCGGGAGGTCCCGGACACCGGGGAGCTGTTTTTT. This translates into CASREVPDTGELFF.

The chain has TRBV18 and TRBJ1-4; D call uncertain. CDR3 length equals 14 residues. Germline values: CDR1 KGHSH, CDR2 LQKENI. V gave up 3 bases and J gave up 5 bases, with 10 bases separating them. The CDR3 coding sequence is TGTGCCAGCTCACCCCAGCTCGTAAATGAAAAACTGTTTTTT. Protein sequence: CASSPQLVNEKLFF.

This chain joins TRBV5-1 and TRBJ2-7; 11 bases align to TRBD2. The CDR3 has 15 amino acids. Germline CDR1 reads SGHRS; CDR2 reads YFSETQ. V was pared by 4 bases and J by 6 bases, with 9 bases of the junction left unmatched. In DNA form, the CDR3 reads TGCGCCAGCAGCCCCCTAGCGGGAGGAGGGCTCGAGCAGTACTTC. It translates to CASSPLAGGGLEQYF. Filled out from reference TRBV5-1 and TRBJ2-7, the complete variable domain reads KAGVTQTPRYLIKTRGQQVTLSCSPISGHRSVSWYQQTPGQGLQFLFEYFSETQRNKGNFPGRFSGRQFSNSRSEMNVSTLELGDSALYLCASSPLAGGGLEQYFGPGTRLTVT.

CDR3 coding DNA: TGTGCCAGTACCCAGGGACTAGCGGTCTACGAGCAGTACTTC. Translating it yields CASTQGLAVYEQYF. The V and J genes are TRBV6-1 and TRBJ2-7; 11 nucleotides agree with TRBD2. V gave up 9 bases and J gave up 3 bases; unmatched junction bases: 7. CDR1 and CDR2 from the germline V gene are MNHNS and SASEGT. The CDR3 contains 14 residues.

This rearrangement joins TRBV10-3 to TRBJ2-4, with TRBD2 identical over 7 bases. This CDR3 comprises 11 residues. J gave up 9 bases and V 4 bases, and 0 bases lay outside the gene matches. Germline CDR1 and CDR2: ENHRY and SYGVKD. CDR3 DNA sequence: TGTGCCATCAGTGGGGGGGGCATTCAGTACTTC. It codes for CAISGGGIQYF.

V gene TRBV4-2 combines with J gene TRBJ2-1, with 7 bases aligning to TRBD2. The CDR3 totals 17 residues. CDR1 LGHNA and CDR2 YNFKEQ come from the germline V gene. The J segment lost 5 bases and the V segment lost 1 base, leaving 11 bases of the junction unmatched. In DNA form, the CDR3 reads TGTGCCAGCAGCCAAGTAGTTGCTAGCGGCTTCAACAATGAGCAGTTCTTC. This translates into CASSQVVASGFNNEQFF.

CDR3 in amino acids: CASSFLADSNQPQHF. Written as DNA, the CDR3 is TGTGCCAGCAGCTTCCTGGCGGATAGCAATCAGCCCCAGCATTTT. V is TRBV7-6 and J is TRBJ1-5; no reliable D call. The CDR3 is 15 residues long. Trimming took 3 bases from V and 0 from J, leaving 9 bases between them. The germline gives CDR1 SGHVS, CDR2 FNYEAQ.

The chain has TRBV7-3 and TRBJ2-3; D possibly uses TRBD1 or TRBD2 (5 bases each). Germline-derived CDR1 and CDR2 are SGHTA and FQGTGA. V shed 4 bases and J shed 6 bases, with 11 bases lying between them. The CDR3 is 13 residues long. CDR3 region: CASSSRQRDTQYF. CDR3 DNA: TGTGCCAGCAGCTCAAGACAGCGGGATACGCAGTATTTT.

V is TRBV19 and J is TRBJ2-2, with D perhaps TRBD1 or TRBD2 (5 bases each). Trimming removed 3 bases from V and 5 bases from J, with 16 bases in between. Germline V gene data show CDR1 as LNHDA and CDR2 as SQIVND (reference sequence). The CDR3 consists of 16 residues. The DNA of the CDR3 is TGTGCCAGTAGTATCTGGGGGAGTGGGGAGACCGGGGAGCTGTTTTTT. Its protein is CASSIWGSGETGELFF.

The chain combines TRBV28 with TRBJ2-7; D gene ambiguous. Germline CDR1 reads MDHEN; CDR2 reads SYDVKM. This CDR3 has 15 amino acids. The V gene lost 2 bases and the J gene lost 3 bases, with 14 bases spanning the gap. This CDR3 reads CASSLEPMGNYEQYF. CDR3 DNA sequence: TGTGCCAGCAGTTTAGAACCGATGGGGAACTACGAGCAGTACTTC.

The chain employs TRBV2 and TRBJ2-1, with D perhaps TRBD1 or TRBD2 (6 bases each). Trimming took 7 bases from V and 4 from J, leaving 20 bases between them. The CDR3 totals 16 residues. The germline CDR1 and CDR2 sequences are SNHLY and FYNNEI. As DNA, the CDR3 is TGTGCCAGCAAAAAGGGGGGCAGGGAGCTGTACAATGAGCAGTTCTTC. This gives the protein CASKKGGRELYNEQFF. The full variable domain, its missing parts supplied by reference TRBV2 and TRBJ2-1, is EPEVTQTPSHQVTQMGQEVILRCVPISNHLYFYWYRQILGQKVEFLVSFYNNEISEKSEIFDDQFSVERPDGSNFTLKIRSTKLEDSAMYFCASKKGGRELYNEQFFGPGTRLTVL.

The CDR3 DNA reads as TGTGCCAGCTCCGGGACACAACTACTTTATGGCTACACCTTC. Translating gives CASSGTQLLYGYTF. The chain carries TRBV18 and TRBJ1-2; weak D call: TRBD1 (6 bases). The CDR3 is made up of 14 amino acids. The ends were cut back, 6 bases at V and 5 bases at J, with 16 bases in the middle. The germline V gene has CDR1 KGHSH and CDR2 LQKENI.

The CDR3 reads CASSSLRVSTNEKLFF. CDR3 DNA: TGTGCCAGCAGCTCCCTTCGGGTCTCAACTAATGAAAAACTGTTTTTT. The rearrangement joins TRBV7-9 to TRBJ1-4; D remains ambiguous. The CDR3 is 16 residues long. Trimming cost V 4 bases and J 0 bases, with 12 bases left between them. Per the germline V gene, CDR1 is SEHNR and CDR2 is FQNEAQ (reference sequence).

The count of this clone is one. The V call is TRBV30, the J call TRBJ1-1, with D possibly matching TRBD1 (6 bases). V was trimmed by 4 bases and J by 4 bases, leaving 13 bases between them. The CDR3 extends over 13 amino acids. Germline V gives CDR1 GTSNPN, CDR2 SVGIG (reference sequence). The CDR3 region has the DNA TGTGCCTGGACATCCCAGGGGAGCACTGAAGCTTTCTTT. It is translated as CAWTSQGSTEAFF. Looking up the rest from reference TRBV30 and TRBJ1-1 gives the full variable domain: SQTIHQWPATLVQPVGSPLSLECTVEGTSNPNLYWYRQAAGRGLQLLFYSVGIGQISSEVPQNLSASRPQDRQFILSSKKLLLSDSGFYLCAWTSQGSTEAFFGQGTRLTVV.

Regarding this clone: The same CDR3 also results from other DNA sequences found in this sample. The CDR3 sequence is CASSLVVAGNYEQYF. The CDR3 DNA reads TGCGCCAGCAGCTTGGTGGTGGCGGGAAACTACGAGCAGTACTTC. The genes are TRBV5-1 and TRBJ2-7; the D gene is possibly TRBD2 (6 bases). Germline V gene data show CDR1 as SGHRS and CDR2 as YFSETQ. V was cut by 0 bases and J by 3 bases, with 13 bases left in between. The CDR3 has 15 amino acids.

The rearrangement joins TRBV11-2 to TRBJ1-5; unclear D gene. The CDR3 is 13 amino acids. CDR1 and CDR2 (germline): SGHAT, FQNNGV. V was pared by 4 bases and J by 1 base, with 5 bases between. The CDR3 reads CASSSQSNQPQHF. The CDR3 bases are TGTGCCAGCAGCTCACAGAGCAATCAGCCCCAGCATTTT.

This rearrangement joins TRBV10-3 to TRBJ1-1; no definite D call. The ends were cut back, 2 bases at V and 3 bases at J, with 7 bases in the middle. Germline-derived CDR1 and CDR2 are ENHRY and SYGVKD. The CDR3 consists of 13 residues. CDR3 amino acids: CAISEIEDTEAFF. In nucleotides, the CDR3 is TGTGCCATCAGTGAGATTGAGGACACTGAAGCTTTCTTT.

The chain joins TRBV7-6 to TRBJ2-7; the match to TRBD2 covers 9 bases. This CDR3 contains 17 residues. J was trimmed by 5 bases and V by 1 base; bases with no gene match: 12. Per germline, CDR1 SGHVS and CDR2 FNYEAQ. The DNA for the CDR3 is TGTGCCAGCAGCTTAGGGGCGGGAGCGGGGGGCGGCAACGAGCAGTACTTC. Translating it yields CASSLGAGAGGGNEQYF.

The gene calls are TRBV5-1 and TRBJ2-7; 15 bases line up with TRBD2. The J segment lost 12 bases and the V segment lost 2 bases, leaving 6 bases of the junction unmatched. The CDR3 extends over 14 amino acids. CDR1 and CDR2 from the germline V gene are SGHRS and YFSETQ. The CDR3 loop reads CASSFGLAGGPWYF. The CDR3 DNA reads TGCGCCAGCAGCTTCGGACTAGCGGGAGGGCCATGGTACTTC.